The 28 T cell receptor beta chains reported below all come from one sample, sequenced in a study of T cell repertoires in cytomegalovirus infection. TCRdb itself ran the reads through MiXCR, one entry per CDR3 protein. The table includes some 300,000 distinct CDR3 sequences, about a sixth detected once. Sequenced: PBMCs. The receptors stem from a human donor in good health (CMV status not recorded). Some clones in this sample may be carry-over from other donors' samples.

Remarks on this clonotype: This may be a read error: a much more frequent sequence differs by one nucleotide. V usage is TRBV6-2 or TRBV6-3 and J usage is TRBJ1-2, with D possibly being TRBD1 (6 bases). The CDR3 is made up of 16 amino acids. V was cut by 6 bases and J by 10 bases, with 27 bases left in between. The germline V gene has CDR1 MNHEY and CDR2 SVGEGT. CDR3 protein: CASRPESRRGSRDYTF. DNA of the CDR3: TGTGCCAGCAGACCCGAGTCGAGAAGGGGGTCACGTGACTACACCTTC.

This chain connects TRBV12-3 or TRBV12-4 to TRBJ2-1; 7 bases are shared with TRBD2. Unmatched junction bases numbered 17, after V lost 2 bases and J lost 4 bases. The CDR3 has 19 residues. This CDR3 is CASSLRRIPGGGSYNEQFF. CDR3 DNA: TGTGCCAGCAGTTTAAGGAGGATACCGGGGGGAGGTTCGTACAATGAGCAGTTCTTC.

The V call is TRBV6-2 or TRBV6-3, the J call TRBJ2-5; 10 positions match TRBD1. Germline CDR1 and CDR2: MNHEY and SVGEGT. The CDR3 length is 14 residues. Trimming removed 5 bases from V and 3 bases from J; junction bases left unmatched: 3. The DNA of the CDR3 is TGTGCCAGCAGTCCCGGGACAGGGGAAGAGACCCAGTACTTC. It is translated as CASSPGTGEETQYF.

The chain is built from TRBV29-1 and TRBJ2-3; 12 positions agree with TRBD1. The CDR3 is 15 residues long. The V gene end was trimmed by 6 bases and the J gene end by 3 bases; junction bases not matched to a gene: 7. CDR1 is SQVTM, CDR2 ANQGSEA, per germline. CDR3 protein: CSVSKGQGATDTQYF. The CDR3 DNA is TGCAGCGTATCCAAGGGACAGGGGGCTACAGATACGCAGTATTTT.

This clonotype was observed a few times. The rearrangement links TRBV6-6 to TRBJ2-7; no clear D. The CDR3 consists of 13 residues. V lost 1 base to trimming and J lost 0 bases, with 4 bases between them. The germline V gene encodes CDR1 MNHNY and CDR2 SVGAGI (reference sequence). CDR3 nucleotides: TGTGCCAGCAGTTACTTAAGCTCCTACGAGCAGTACTTC. Translated, it gives CASSYLSSYEQYF.

CDR3 protein: CASSHPTLAGAANNEQFF. Written as DNA, the CDR3 is TGTGCCAGCAGCCATCCCACGCTAGCGGGGGCCGCCAACAATGAGCAGTTCTTC. The chain uses TRBV3-1 and TRBJ2-1; 10 nucleotides align to TRBD2. In germline, CDR1 is LGHDT, CDR2 YNNKEL (reference sequence). There are 18 residues in the CDR3. The junction had 13 bases not matched to a gene; V was cut back by 3 bases and J by 5 bases.

There are a few counts of this clonotype. J is TRBJ2-7 and V is TRBV28; 9 bases match TRBD1. The CDR3 has 15 residues. J gave up 4 bases and V 2 bases, and 6 bases lay outside the gene matches. Per germline, CDR1 MDHEN and CDR2 SYDVKM. CDR3 coding DNA: TGTGCCAGCAGTTTAGGCGGGACAGGGATTTACGAGCAGTACTTC. Encoded protein: CASSLGGTGIYEQYF.

This clonotype was found many times. The gene calls are TRBV2 and TRBJ2-3, with a tentative D call TRBD1 (6 bases). The CDR3 is made up of 15 amino acids. Trimming pared 6 bases from V and 6 bases from J, leaving 19 bases between. The germline V gene has CDR1 SNHLY and CDR2 FYNNEI. CDR3 in DNA: TGTGCCAGCAGAACGGACAGCCCTCTAGGGGATACGCAGTATTTT. Translating gives CASRTDSPLGDTQYF.

This clonotype was recorded many times. This rearrangement joins TRBV20-1 to TRBJ1-2; D is uncertain. V gave up 0 bases and J gave up 3 bases, with 8 bases separating them. Per the germline V gene, CDR1 is DFQATT and CDR2 is SNEGSKA (reference sequence). The CDR3 has 13 residues. The CDR3 DNA reads as TGCAGTGCTAGAGAAATCTCGGACTATGGCTACACCTTC. Its translation is CSAREISDYGYTF.

This clonotype was seen a few times. The chain links TRBV7-9 to TRBJ2-7, with unresolved D. From germline, CDR1 is SEHNR and CDR2 FQNEAQ (reference sequence). V was cut by 5 bases and J by 5 bases, with 4 bases left in between. The CDR3 totals 10 residues. CDR3 region: CASSGDEQYF. As DNA, the CDR3 is TGTGCCAGCAGCGGGGACGAGCAGTACTTC.

The chain joins TRBV20-1 to TRBJ2-7; 7 positions agree with TRBD1. J gave up 2 bases and V 3 bases, and 19 bases lay outside the gene matches. From germline, CDR1 is DFQATT and CDR2 SNEGSKA (reference sequence). The CDR3 is 18 residues long. This chain's CDR3 is CSARAVLGQQTTTYEQYF. CDR3 coding DNA: TGCAGTGCTAGGGCCGTTCTGGGACAGCAGACTACCACCTACGAGCAGTACTTC.

This chain uses TRBV12-3 or TRBV12-4 with TRBJ1-6, with 7 positions matching TRBD1. The CDR3 is made up of 14 amino acids. The V and J ends lost 3 bases and 9 bases, in that order; junction bases with no gene match: 5. The CDR3 sequence: CASSFRQGGSPLHF. CDR3 sequence (DNA): TGTGCCAGCAGTTTTCGACAGGGCGGTTCACCCCTCCACTTT.

This clonotype showed up many times. This sequence joins TRBV12-5 and TRBJ2-5, with 7 bases lining up with TRBD1. This CDR3 comprises 16 residues. Trimming at V came to 9 bases and at J to 2 bases, leaving 15 bases not matched to a gene. Germline CDR1 reads LGHNT; CDR2 reads FRNRAP. CDR3 bases: TGTGCTAGCTACGGGCCTCGACCGGGACAGCAAGAGACCCAGTACTTC. Residues: CASYGPRPGQQETQYF.

At least ten counts were recorded for this clonotype. The CDR3 DNA sequence: TGTGCCAGCGGACAGGACATAGATACGCAGTATTTT. This translates into CASGQDIDTQYF. The gene calls are TRBV2 and TRBJ2-3; 7 bases fit TRBD1. Unmatched junction bases numbered 4, after V lost 8 bases and J lost 5 bases. This CDR3 is built from 12 residues. Germline V gene lookup returns CDR1 SNHLY and CDR2 FYNNEI.

V is TRBV13 and J is TRBJ2-5; D remains ambiguous. Trimming took off 2 bases at V and 3 bases at J, with 13 bases between the two ends. Looked up from germline, CDR1 is PRHDT and CDR2 is FYEKMQ (reference sequence). The CDR3 consists of 15 residues. DNA for the CDR3: TGTGCCAGCAGCTTATGGCAAACTCGAAAAGAGACCCAGTACTTC. Translation: CASSLWQTRKETQYF.

The V and J genes are TRBV20-1 and TRBJ1-2, with 7 bases identical to TRBD1. CDR3 length: 15 amino acids. Per germline, CDR1 DFQATT and CDR2 SNEGSKA (reference sequence). The J segment lost 5 bases and the V segment lost 6 bases, leaving 15 bases of the junction unmatched. CDR3 in amino acids: CSASQEGADGYGYTF. The CDR3 DNA follows: TGCAGTGCCTCGCAGGAGGGGGCCGACGGATATGGCTACACCTTC.

This clonotype was counted a few times. The V call is TRBV27, the J call TRBJ1-1; D unresolved. The CDR3 covers 16 residues. V dropped 6 bases and J dropped 0 bases, with 17 bases sitting between them. The germline gives CDR1 MNHEY, CDR2 SMNVEV (reference sequence). DNA of the CDR3: TGTGCCAGCAGATCCGCCGGAACACTGATGAACACTGAAGCTTTCTTT. Protein: CASRSAGTLMNTEAFF.

CDR3 sequence (DNA): TGTGCCAGCAGAGCCGGGACAGGGGTTCCTAACTATGGCTACACCTTC. This encodes CASRAGTGVPNYGYTF. The rearrangement joins TRBV2 to TRBJ1-2; 10 bases align to TRBD1. The length of the CDR3 is 16 residues. CDR1 is SNHLY and CDR2 is FYNNEI in the germline V gene. Losses at the gene ends were 6 bases for V and 0 bases for J; bases not matched to a gene: 7.

The chain is built from TRBV20-1 and TRBJ1-2; a weak D match, TRBD1 (5 bases). V was shortened by 5 bases and J by 2 bases, with 15 bases between the two germline ends. The CDR3 runs 14 residues. Germline CDR1 is DFQATT and CDR2 is SNEGSKA (reference sequence). CDR3 sequence reads: CSAAGTLRNYGYTF. DNA of the CDR3: TGCAGTGCTGCCGGGACTTTAAGAAACTATGGCTACACCTTC.

This clonotype was seen repeatedly, ten times or more. The chain uses TRBV18 and TRBJ2-7, with D maybe TRBD1 (6 bases). The CDR3 loop spans 12 amino acids. The germline CDR1 and CDR2 sequences are KGHSH and LQKENI. V shed 3 bases and J shed 6 bases, with 9 bases lying between them. The CDR3 DNA sequence: TGTGCCAGCTCACCGGAAGGGGGCGAGCAGTACTTC. Its protein product is CASSPEGGEQYF.

This clonotype has more than one count but fewer than ten. CDR3 coding DNA: TGTGCCAGCACCAGGGGGTGGGACAGGGACTCCTACGAGCAGTACTTC. It yields the protein CASTRGWDRDSYEQYF. The chain couples TRBV28 to TRBJ2-7; 9 nucleotides align to TRBD1. CDR1 and CDR2 from the germline V gene are MDHEN and SYDVKM. The CDR3 contains 16 residues. V gave up 7 bases and J gave up 0 bases; unmatched junction bases: 10.

The table lists this clonotype with a few counts. The chain joins TRBV7-6 to TRBJ1-6, with D uncertain. Germline lookup yields CDR1 SGHVS and CDR2 FNYEAQ. This CDR3 is 14 amino acids long. V shed 5 bases and J shed 8 bases, with 13 bases lying between them. The CDR3 DNA reads as TGTGCCAGCAGCAAAGACCCGGCCTATTCACCCCTCCACTTT. It codes for CASSKDPAYSPLHF.

This clonotype has ten or more counts. The genes are TRBV7-2 and TRBJ2-3; D not certain. Germline assignment: CDR1 SGHTA and CDR2 FQGNSA. The CDR3 totals 12 residues. V was cut by 4 bases and J by 4 bases, with 6 bases left in between. CDR3 protein: CASSSGSDTQYF. The CDR3 coding sequence is TGTGCCAGCAGCTCGGGCTCAGATACGCAGTATTTT.

This clonotype was observed at least ten times. This chain uses TRBV7-2 with TRBJ1-2; 10 bases are shared with TRBD1. CDR3 length: 17 residues. V lost 7 bases, J lost 1 base, and 12 bases stayed unmatched. CDR1 and CDR2 from the germline V gene are SGHTA and FQGNSA. Written as DNA, the CDR3 is TGTGCCAGCATCGACGGACAGGGGGGAAACCTTAACTATGGCTACACCTTC. It translates to CASIDGQGGNLNYGYTF.

The table lists this clonotype with a few counts. This chain joins TRBV10-3 and TRBJ2-7; the match to TRBD1 covers 9 bases. The junction had 4 bases not matched to a gene; V was cut back by 4 bases and J by 0 bases. The CDR3 extends over 15 amino acids. Germline CDR1 ENHRY, CDR2 SYGVKD. The DNA for the CDR3 is TGTGCCATCAGTGGGGACAGGGCGAGCTCCTACGAGCAGTACTTC. Translation gives CAISGDRASSYEQYF.

In its sample, this clonotype was seen a few times. The chain is built from TRBV2 and TRBJ1-2; D is possibly TRBD1 (5 bases). This CDR3 comprises 15 residues. The ends were cut back, 0 bases at V and 8 bases at J, with 16 bases in the middle. Germline CDR1 and CDR2: SNHLY and FYNNEI. CDR3 region: CASSEAQGIAKGYTF. The CDR3 nucleotides read TGTGCCAGCAGTGAAGCTCAGGGTATTGCTAAAGGCTACACCTTC.

This clonotype came up many times. The chain links TRBV19 to TRBJ1-1; 7 bases are shared with TRBD1. This CDR3 contains 13 residues. The germline CDR1 and CDR2 sequences are LNHDA and SQIVND (reference sequence). The V and J ends lost 6 bases and 6 bases, in that order; junction bases with no gene match: 7. The CDR3 loop reads CASSAGGFAEAFF. In nucleotides, the CDR3 is TGTGCCAGTAGCGCAGGGGGATTCGCTGAAGCTTTCTTT.

Only a few counts were recorded for this clonotype. J is TRBJ1-4 and V is TRBV11-2; D call uncertain. Trimming took off 3 bases at V and 8 bases at J, with 10 bases between the two ends. Germline CDR1 and CDR2: SGHAT and FQNNGV. CDR3 size: 13 residues. The CDR3 region is CASSFTLMEKLFF. CDR3 bases: TGTGCCAGCAGCTTTACTCTCATGGAAAAACTGTTTTTT. The variable domain in full, completed from reference TRBV11-2 and TRBJ1-4, reads EAGVAQSPRYKIIEKRQSVAFWCNPISGHATLYWYQQILGQGPKLLIQFQNNGVVDDSQLPKDRFSAERLKGVDSTLKIQPAKLEDSAVYLCASSFTLMEKLFFGSGTQLSVL.